This T cell receptor (beta chain) stems from a study of T cell repertoires in cytomegalovirus infection. Across the study: Selected CMV epitopes included recently identified HLA-C-restricted ones as well as well-studied HLA-B-restricted ones. Both CMV infection and a matching HLA type were indicated by public TCR beta signatures. Study results and caveats: Predominance within the ex vivo response was attributable to HLA-C-restricted CMV-specific TCR beta clonotypes.

MiXCR was run by TCRdb on the reads, yielding one entry per CDR3 protein. The sample holds roughly 500,000 distinct CDR3 sequences, under 55% seen once. This clonotype showed up just a few times. Its antigen is not identified. The germline V gene encodes CDR1 SEHNR and CDR2 FQNEAQ (reference sequence). Trimming pared 5 bases from V and 0 bases from J, leaving 8 bases between. CDR3 size: 13 residues. The chain recombines TRBV7-9 with TRBJ2-7, with D unclear. Sequences were derived from cultured PBMCs, sampled from culture after CMV antigen stimulation. The origin of this receptor is a human donor in good health (CMV status not recorded). Some clones in this sample may be carry-over from other donors' samples. The CDR3: CASSRPSSYEQYF. Written as DNA, the CDR3 is TGTGCCAGCAGCCGGCCGAGCTCCTACGAGCAGTACTTC.